What follows are 15 T cell receptor beta chains derived from one specimen sequenced in a study of blood T cell repertoires in COVID-19. The repertoire was sequenced with immunoSEQ multiplex PCR; TCRdb's copy has only in-frame clones and lacks some. The table shows 300,000 to 400,000 clones, with 85% to 90% occurring only once. The specimen was peripheral blood. All receptors come from a human donor in a cohort sampled during active COVID-19.

V is TRBV9 and J is TRBJ1-2, with 7 bases aligning to TRBD1. CDR1 SGDLS and CDR2 YYNGEE come from the germline V gene. The junction had 12 bases not matched to a gene; V was cut back by 0 bases and J by 1 base. The CDR3 is 18 residues long. This CDR3 reads CASSVGPEGAGINYGYTF. As DNA, the CDR3 is TGTGCCAGCAGCGTAGGACCCGAGGGGGCTGGAATTAACTATGGCTACACCTTC.

This clone was recorded once. V is TRBV5-1 and J is TRBJ2-7; 8 bases are shared with TRBD2. This CDR3 region has 15 residues. Germline V gives CDR1 SGHRS, CDR2 YFSETQ. Germline trimming cut 4 bases from V and 4 bases from J; bases unmatched to any gene: 10. The CDR3 DNA sequence: TGCGCCAGCAGCCGGGGGGGCACTGGTACTTACGAGCAGTACTTC. It yields the protein CASSRGGTGTYEQYF. The variable domain in full, completed from reference TRBV5-1 and TRBJ2-7, reads KAGVTQTPRYLIKTRGQQVTLSCSPISGHRSVSWYQQTPGQGLQFLFEYFSETQRNKGNFPGRFSGRQFSNSRSEMNVSTLELGDSALYLCASSRGGTGTYEQYFGPGTRLTVT.

The CDR3 loop reads CASSIGDRAYNEQFF. The DNA of the CDR3 is TGTGCCAGCAGCATCGGGGACAGGGCCTACAATGAGCAGTTCTTC. This rearrangement joins TRBV6-5 to TRBJ2-1; 9 bases are shared with TRBD1. Trimming took 6 bases from V and 2 from J; bases not matched to a gene: 5. The CDR3 totals 15 residues. Germline V lookup: CDR1 MNHEY, CDR2 SVGAGI.

The chain is built from TRBV19 and TRBJ1-2, with D hard to call. From germline, CDR1 is LNHDA and CDR2 SQIVND (reference sequence). This CDR3 contains 12 residues. Trimming left V 3 bases short and J 5 bases short, with 7 bases between. The CDR3 sequence: CASSMVGYGYTF. In nucleotides, the CDR3 is TGTGCCAGTAGTATGGTCGGGTATGGCTACACCTTC. The full variable domain, with the rest looked up from reference TRBV19 and TRBJ1-2, is DGGITQSPKYLFRKEGQNVTLSCEQNLNHDAMYWYRQDPGQGLRLIYYSQIVNDFQKGDIAEGYSVSREKKESFPLTVTSAQKNPTAFYLCASSMVGYGYTFGSGTRLTVV.

V gene TRBV11-2 combines with J gene TRBJ2-5; TRBD1 matches at 9 bases. The length of the CDR3 is 16 residues. The germline V gene has CDR1 SGHAT and CDR2 FQNNGV. Trimming took 1 base from V and 4 from J; bases not matched to a gene: 7. The DNA for the CDR3 is TGTGCCAGCAGCTTAGCTCGGGACAGGGTCGGAGAGACCCAGTACTTC. Translating gives CASSLARDRVGETQYF. The variable domain in full, completed from reference TRBV11-2 and TRBJ2-5, reads EAGVAQSPRYKIIEKRQSVAFWCNPISGHATLYWYQQILGQGPKLLIQFQNNGVVDDSQLPKDRFSAERLKGVDSTLKIQPAKLEDSAVYLCASSLARDRVGETQYFGPGTRLLVL.

This chain connects TRBV11-2 to TRBJ2-1; 10 bases line up with TRBD2. The CDR3 length is 15 residues. V trimming: 6 bases; J trimming: 4 bases; junction bases outside the gene matches: 6. The germline gives CDR1 SGHAT, CDR2 FQNNGV. For the CDR3, the DNA is TGTGCCAGCAGGACCTTTAGCGGGAGGTACAATGAGCAGTTCTTC. Amino acids: CASRTFSGRYNEQFF.

Remarks on this clone: The DNA is left out, because the CDR3 cannot be placed on it with certainty; the CDR3 is given as TCRdb lists it. V gene TRBV30 combines with J gene TRBJ1-4. The CDR3 contains 14 residues when both ends are counted. Germline-derived CDR1 and CDR2 are GTSNPN and SVGIG (reference sequence). CDR3 protein: CAWICRQEAKNCFF.

The J gene is TRBJ2-7, the V gene TRBV30; 8 bases are a match to TRBD1. The germline V gene has CDR1 GTSNPN and CDR2 SVGIG (reference sequence). Trimming took 3 bases from V and 6 from J; bases not matched to a gene: 16. CDR3 length: 16 residues. The CDR3 coding sequence is TGTGCCTGGAGCCGCCCCCGGACAGGGTTTGCGGCCGAGCAGTACTTC. Translated, it gives CAWSRPRTGFAAEQYF.

The chain carries TRBV11-3 and TRBJ2-3; the match to TRBD2 covers 8 bases. CDR1 SGHNT and CDR2 YENEEA come from the germline V gene. After removal of 5 bases from V and 4 bases from J, the junction contained 5 bases not matched to a gene. The CDR3 covers 14 residues. CDR3 bases: TGTGCCAGCAGCCCCGGGGGGGCCTCAGATACGCAGTATTTT. Protein: CASSPGGASDTQYF.

The rearrangement uses TRBV9 and TRBJ1-2; 8 bases are shared with TRBD1. Germline assignment: CDR1 SGDLS and CDR2 YYNGEE. The CDR3 contains 14 residues. J lost 8 bases, V lost 4 bases, and 10 bases had no gene match. The CDR3 DNA sequence: TGTGCCAGCAGCTCTTTCATCACAGGGGGAGGCTACACCTTC. This gives the protein CASSSFITGGGYTF.

The chain links TRBV7-9 to TRBJ2-5; a possible D gene is TRBD2 (6 bases). This CDR3 comprises 11 residues. The germline gives CDR1 SEHNR, CDR2 FQNEAQ (reference sequence). Trimming removed 4 bases from V and 10 bases from J, with 10 bases in between. For the CDR3, the DNA is TGTGCCAGCAGCTCCCGGGGGATCCAGTACTTC. Its protein is CASSSRGIQYF. Full variable domain (outside the CDR3, taken from reference TRBV7-9 and TRBJ2-5): DTGVSQNPRHKITKRGQNVTFRCDPISEHNRLYWYRQTLGQGPEFLTYFQNEAQLEKSRLLSDRFSAERPKGSFSTLEIQRTEQGDSAMYLCASSSRGIQYFGPGTRLLVL.

V gene TRBV4-2 combines with J gene TRBJ2-1, with TRBD2 matching 8 bases. Trimming removed 0 bases from V and 2 bases from J; junction bases left unmatched: 6. CDR1 and CDR2 from the germline V gene are LGHNA and YNFKEQ. The CDR3 totals 17 residues. The CDR3 loop reads CASSQENGRAPYNEQFF. Written as DNA, the CDR3 is TGTGCCAGCAGCCAAGAGAACGGGAGGGCCCCCTACAATGAGCAGTTCTTC.

The chain is built from TRBV29-1 and TRBJ1-5; D is possibly TRBD1 (6 bases). Trimming left V 6 bases short and J 11 bases short, with 14 bases between. The CDR3 is 11 residues long. Germline-derived CDR1 and CDR2 are SQVTM and ANQGSEA. CDR3 amino acids: CSVRDTGSQHF. Here the CDR3 DNA reads TGCAGCGTCCGGGACACCGGGTCCCAGCATTTT.

CDR3 protein: CASSLDLQQGYEQYF. The CDR3 DNA follows: TGTGCCAGCAGCTTAGATCTCCAACAGGGGTACGAGCAGTACTTC. J is TRBJ2-7 and V is TRBV11-2; 7 bases are a match to TRBD1. Germline assignment: CDR1 SGHAT and CDR2 FQNNGV. Trimming cost V 0 bases and J 4 bases; bases outside gene matches: 6. The CDR3 has 15 amino acids.

This chain uses TRBV29-1 with TRBJ2-3; 11 nucleotides match TRBD2. Losses at the gene ends were 3 bases for V and 0 bases for J; bases not matched to a gene: 8. The CDR3 extends over 17 amino acids. The germline CDR1 and CDR2 sequences are SQVTM and ANQGSEA. CDR3 DNA: TGCAGCGTTGATACCCGACTAGCGGGAATTAGCACAGATACGCAGTATTTT. Translation: CSVDTRLAGISTDTQYF.